This TCR beta chain derives from a study of breast tumors, draining lymph nodes, adjacent tissues. This clonotype has a count of ten or more. Its antigen is not identified. The study's findings and limits: Compared with basal-like, luminal-like tumors shared significantly more repertoire with nontumor tissue. Tumor TCR diversity was below lymph nodes but above nontumor tissue. Tumor T cell lymph node origin was a supported hypothesis, not proven. Findings are consistent with lymph node origin and intratumoral expansion of most tumor T cells.

TCRdb ran MiXCR on the multiplex PCR reads and lists one entry per CDR3 protein. Among some 130,000 distinct CDR3 sequences listed, 15% to 20% were seen once. Germline V lookup: CDR1 MNHNY, CDR2 SVGAGI (reference sequence). Trimming took 6 bases from V and 2 from J; bases not matched to a gene: 6. CDR3 length equals 16 residues. Breast cancer patients provided tissue from their axillary draining lymph nodes. V and J are TRBV6-6 and TRBJ2-3, with TRBD2 matching over 12 bases. The sample comprised axillary lymph node tissue. The clonotype comes from a female donor with breast cancer. Some clones in this sample may be carry-over from other donors' samples. The CDR3 DNA reads TGTGCCAGCAGACGTCGGACTAGCGGGATCACAGATACGCAGTATTTT. It encodes CASRRRTSGITDTQYF.